This T cell receptor (beta chain) was captured by sequencing in a study of blood T cell repertoires in COVID-19. The CDR3 is 12 amino acids. The germline CDR1 and CDR2 sequences are ENHRY and SYGVKD. V lost 8 bases to trimming and J lost 4 bases; unmatched junction nucleotides: 1. Sequencing was performed with immunoSEQ multiplex PCR; in TCRdb, only in-frame clones are kept and a portion is missing. The data show just over 350,000 clones, roughly 87% seen once. This clone was seen a few times. The rearrangement uses TRBV10-3 and TRBJ1-4; 7 nucleotides line up with TRBD1. This receptor was obtained from a woman aged 25 to 45 who had recovered from COVID-19. The specimen sequenced was PBMCs or T cells enriched from blood (not recorded which). The CDR3 loop is CAIGDSNEKLFF. The CDR3 DNA follows: TGTGCCATCGGGGACAGTAATGAAAAACTGTTTTTT.